This T cell receptor beta chain was recorded in a study of blood T cell repertoires in COVID-19. Across the whole study: Some COVID-19 samples were acute and others convalescent; all came from the United States, Italy and Spain.

Germline V gives CDR1 MGHRA, CDR2 YSYEKL. This CDR3 has 13 residues. Trimming removed 5 bases at V and 4 bases at J, with 12 bases between. Those who participated ranged in age from roughly 18 to 100 years and resided in about two dozen US areas. Which cohort a participant joined came from the clinical history participants gave. Clones were read by immunoSEQ multiplex PCR, and TCRdb kept only the in-frame ones, dropping some. The table includes approximately 270,000 clones, 80% to 90% detected once. The TCR comes from a woman in her 30s with acute COVID-19. The chain recombines TRBV4-1 with TRBJ2-7, with D possibly being TRBD1 (5 bases). Sequencing input: PBMCs or T cells enriched from blood (not recorded which). The CDR3 region is CASSRGESYEQYF. CDR3 DNA sequence: TGCGCCAGCAGCAGGGGTGAGAGTTACGAGCAGTACTTC.